A selection of T cell receptor beta chains follows, all from one sample in a study of Ad26.COV2.S vaccination and SARS-CoV-2 variants. Assay used: immunoSEQ multiplex PCR; TCRdb lists only in-frame clones, some missing. The data contain roughly 700,000 clones, roughly 90% of them singletons. Sequencing used peripheral blood, obtained in a trial of Ad26.COV2.S vaccine versus placebo. The source is a person aged 18 to 65 who received the Ad26.COV2.S COVID-19 vaccine or a placebo. Both conserved end residues are part of each CDR3. A D gene is named only where the DNA matches it firmly. Clone size is not always given. Where it is, it says once, few, many or a class for expanded clones.

D: .; V: TRBV9; J: TRBJ2-3; size: .; DNA: TGTGCCAGCAGCGTAGGGGGATACAGTGCAGATACGCAGTATTTT; CDR3: CASSVGGYSADTQYF
D: .; V: TRBV5-1; J: TRBJ1-1; size: .; DNA: TGCGCCAGCAGCCTACAAACGGACACTGAAGCTTTCTTT; CDR3: CASSLQTDTEAFF
D: .; V: TRBV7-8; J: TRBJ2-7; size: .; DNA: TGTGCCAGCAGCTCCCTTGGTCCAGGCTACGAGCAGTACTTC; CDR3: CASSSLGPGYEQYF
D: TRBD2; V: TRBV7-9; J: TRBJ2-7; size: .; DNA: TGTGCCAGCAGTCCGGGACTAGCGACGGGCGAGCAGTACTTC; CDR3: CASSPGLATGEQYF
D: .; V: TRBV30; J: TRBJ1-3; size: .; DNA: TGTGCCTGGGGGGGGCTCGGAAACACCATATATTTT; CDR3: CAWGGLGNTIYF
D: .; V: TRBV5-4; J: TRBJ1-2; size: .; DNA: TGTGCCAGCAGCTTGGGAGGAGGGGCCTATGGCTACACCTTC; CDR3: CASSLGGGAYGYTF
D: TRBD2; V: TRBV5-1; J: TRBJ2-3; size: .; DNA: TGCGCCAGCAGCTTGGCCTTGCGGGAGGGCGCAGATACGCAGTATTTT; CDR3: CASSLALREGADTQYF
D: .; V: TRBV24-1; J: TRBJ2-5; size: once; DNA: TGTGCCACCAGCCCCGGGACCGGCGCGGGGGAGACCCAGTACTTC; CDR3: CATSPGTGAGETQYF
D: .; V: TRBV11-2; J: TRBJ2-1; size: .; DNA: TGTGCCAGCAGCCGAACAGGGCCTAGCTCCTACAATGAGCAGTTCTTC; CDR3: CASSRTGPSSYNEQFF
D: TRBD1; V: TRBV6-6; J: TRBJ1-4; size: .; DNA: TGTGCCAGCAGTTACGGGACGGGACAGGGGTCTGAAAAACTGTTTTTT; CDR3: CASSYGTGQGSEKLFF
D: .; V: TRBV7-2; J: TRBJ1-2; size: .; DNA: TGTGCCAGCAGCTCCTCGACGGCTAACTATGGCTACACCTTC; CDR3: CASSSSTANYGYTF
D: TRBD1; V: TRBV6-1; J: TRBJ1-6; size: .; DNA: TGTGCCAGCAGTGAATTTGACAGGGTCTATAATTCACCCCTCCACTTT; CDR3: CASSEFDRVYNSPLHF
D: .; V: TRBV12-5; J: TRBJ2-7; size: .; DNA: TGTGCTAGTGGCCCTCCCTACGAGCAGTACTTC; CDR3: CASGPPYEQYF
D: .; V: TRBV18; J: TRBJ2-5; size: once; DNA: TGTGCCAGCTCACCGGGACTTACTCAAGAGACCCAGTACTTC; CDR3: CASSPGLTQETQYF
D: TRBD1; V: TRBV30; J: TRBJ1-3; size: .; DNA: TGTGCCTGGAGTACAGGGGGGGCTTATGGAAACACCATATATTTT; CDR3: CAWSTGGAYGNTIYF
D: TRBD1; V: TRBV30; J: TRBJ2-1; size: .; DNA: TGTGCCTGGAGCCGGGGACAGGGGGCCTACAATGAGCAGTTCTTC; CDR3: CAWSRGQGAYNEQFF
D: .; V: TRBV5-8; J: TRBJ2-3; size: .; DNA: TGTGCCAGCAGCTCCCGGCCCGGCCTAGATACGCAGTATTTT; CDR3: CASSSRPGLDTQYF
D: .; V: TRBV6-1; J: TRBJ2-1; size: .; DNA: TGTGCCAGCAGTGAGGCGGGACGCACCAATGAGCAGTTCTTC; CDR3: CASSEAGRTNEQFF
D: .; V: TRBV30; J: TRBJ1-1; size: .; DNA: TGTGCCTGGAGCATAGTATCATCTGAAGCTTTCTTT; CDR3: CAWSIVSSEAFF
D: TRBD1; V: TRBV30; J: TRBJ1-2; size: .; DNA: TGTGCCTGGAGTGTAGGGACAGGGCTCCCAAATGGCTACACCTTC; CDR3: CAWSVGTGLPNGYTF
D: .; V: TRBV6-5; J: TRBJ1-1; size: .; DNA: TGTGCCAGCAGTCCCAGGGGCGCGAACACTGAAGCTTTCTTT; CDR3: CASSPRGANTEAFF
D: TRBD2; V: TRBV9; J: TRBJ2-5; size: .; DNA: TGTGCCAGCAGCGTAGGCAATAGCGGGCGTTTGGAGACCCAGTACTTC; CDR3: CASSVGNSGRLETQYF
D: .; V: TRBV7-9; J: TRBJ1-1; size: .; DNA: TGTGCCAGCCGCCCGGGGCCGAACACTGAAGCTTTCTTT; CDR3: CASRPGPNTEAFF
D: .; V: TRBV7-9; J: TRBJ1-1; size: few; DNA: TGTGCCAGCAGCTTAGCGTATCTCAACACTGAAGCTTTCTTT; CDR3: CASSLAYLNTEAFF
D: .; V: TRBV6-1; J: TRBJ2-3; size: .; DNA: TGTGCCAGCAGTGAGTCGCAGGGGGGAAAGAGGACAGATACGCAGTATTTT; CDR3: CASSESQGGKRTDTQYF
D: .; V: TRBV6-5; J: TRBJ1-1; size: .; DNA: TGTGCCTCCCGGAGAGGGGTTACTGAAGCTTTCTTT; CDR3: CASRRGVTEAFF
D: .; V: TRBV30; J: TRBJ1-2; size: .; DNA: TGTGCCTGGAGTGTACATCAGGGGAACTATGGCTACACCTTC; CDR3: CAWSVHQGNYGYTF
D: .; V: TRBV5-1; J: TRBJ1-6; size: .; DNA: TGCGCCAGCAGCTTGGCCGGAAACTATAATTCACCCCTCCACTTT; CDR3: CASSLAGNYNSPLHF
D: .; V: TRBV10-3; J: TRBJ2-7; size: .; DNA: TGTGCCATCAGTGGGGCAGGGACCTCCTACGAGCAGTACTTC; CDR3: CAISGAGTSYEQYF
D: .; V: TRBV9; J: TRBJ2-5; size: .; DNA: TGTGCCAGCAGCGTCAGGCCCAACCAAGAGACCCAGTACTTC; CDR3: CASSVRPNQETQYF
D: .; V: TRBV6-6; J: TRBJ1-2; size: .; DNA: TGTGCCAGCAGTTATGGTATATCTAATGGCTACACCTTC; CDR3: CASSYGISNGYTF
D: .; V: TRBV7-2; J: TRBJ1-3; size: .; DNA: TGTGCCAGCAGCTCGACTTCAGGGCCTGGAAACACCATATATTTT; CDR3: CASSSTSGPGNTIYF
D: .; V: TRBV10-1; J: TRBJ2-1; size: .; DNA: TGCGCCAGCAGTGTATTTAGAAACAATGAGCAGTTCTTC; CDR3: CASSVFRNNEQFF
D: .; V: TRBV27; J: TRBJ2-1; size: .; DNA: TGTGCCAGCAGTTTATGGTCAGGGCCCAATGAGCAGTTCTTC; CDR3: CASSLWSGPNEQFF
D: .; V: TRBV19; J: TRBJ1-1; size: .; DNA: TGTGCCAGTAGTATCCCAGTGGACACTGAAGCTTTCTTT; CDR3: CASSIPVDTEAFF
D: TRBD2; V: TRBV25-1; J: TRBJ2-5; size: .; DNA: TGTGCCAGCCGGACTAGCGGAGAGACCCAGTACTTC; CDR3: CASRTSGETQYF
D: .; V: TRBV10-3; J: TRBJ2-2; size: .; DNA: TGTGCCATCACTGCGGGACCTACAAACACCGGGGAGCTGTTTTTT; CDR3: CAITAGPTNTGELFF
D: .; V: TRBV7-2; J: TRBJ1-1; size: many; DNA: TGTGCCAGCAGCTCGAGGACGGCGGGCTTTACTAACACTGAAGCTTTCTTT; CDR3: CASSSRTAGFTNTEAFF
D: .; V: TRBV2; J: TRBJ2-1; size: .; DNA: TGTGCCAGCAGTACCCGGCTAGTCGTGGGCTCCTACAATGAGCAGTTCTTC; CDR3: CASSTRLVVGSYNEQFF
D: .; V: TRBV7-2; J: TRBJ2-7; size: .; DNA: TGTGCCAGCAGCAAACAGGGAACCCGCTACGAGCAGTACTTC; CDR3: CASSKQGTRYEQYF
D: .; V: TRBV3-1/TRBV3-2; J: TRBJ1-6; size: .; DNA: TGTGCCAGCAGCCAAGCGCGGGAAGGTATGAATTCACCCCTCCACTTT; CDR3: CASSQAREGMNSPLHF
D: .; V: TRBV6-5; J: TRBJ1-5; size: .; DNA: TGTGCCAGCGAAATGGGCTCAAAGGGCAGCCAGCCCCAGCATTTT; CDR3: CASEMGSKGSQPQHF
D: .; V: TRBV7-2; J: TRBJ2-7; size: .; DNA: TGTGCCAGCAGCTTAGCGGCACAGGGTATTGTGCAGTACTTC; CDR3: CASSLAAQGIVQYF
D: TRBD1; V: TRBV6-4; J: TRBJ2-1; size: once; DNA: TGTGCCAGCAGTGACGGGACAGAAGAACACAATGAGCAGTTCTTC; CDR3: CASSDGTEEHNEQFF
D: .; V: TRBV19; J: TRBJ2-4; size: .; DNA: TGTGCCAGTAGTACGGGATCTTGGTCCAAAAACATTCAGTACTTC; CDR3: CASSTGSWSKNIQYF
D: TRBD1; V: TRBV4-3; J: TRBJ1-5; size: .; DNA: TGCGCCAGCAGCCAGAGCCTCGGACAGGGACATCAGCCCCAGCATTTT; CDR3: CASSQSLGQGHQPQHF
D: .; V: TRBV3-1/TRBV3-2; J: TRBJ2-2; size: .; DNA: TGTGCCAGCAGCCAAGGAGCGGCTCGGGGGGAGCTGTTTTTT; CDR3: CASSQGAARGELFF
D: .; V: TRBV5-1; J: TRBJ2-1; size: .; DNA: TGCGCCAGCAGCTTGACCCGGGCGTCCTACAATGAGCAGTTCTTC; CDR3: CASSLTRASYNEQFF
D: .; V: TRBV5-1; J: TRBJ2-7; size: few; DNA: TGCGCCAGCAGCCGGGGGACAGATGAGCAGTACTTC; CDR3: CASSRGTDEQYF
D: TRBD2; V: TRBV11-2; J: TRBJ2-3; size: once; DNA: TGTGCCAGCAGCTTAGGGGTAGCGGGCAGCACAGATACGCAGTATTTT; CDR3: CASSLGVAGSTDTQYF
D: .; V: TRBV11-2; J: TRBJ2-5; size: .; DNA: TGTGCCAGCAGCCCGAGGAATCGGTCGGGCCGGGTTGGGGAGACCCAGTACTTC; CDR3: CASSPRNRSGRVGETQYF
D: TRBD1; V: TRBV19; J: TRBJ2-2; size: .; DNA: TGTGCCAAGAGACAGGGGGCTAGGGGGGAGCTGTTTTTT; CDR3: CAKRQGARGELFF
D: TRBD1; V: TRBV11-2; J: TRBJ2-7; size: .; DNA: TGTGCCAGCAGCTTAGATCTTGGGTCCGGGACAGCCGGGTACGAGCAGTACTTC; CDR3: CASSLDLGSGTAGYEQYF